These 10 T cell receptor beta chains came from one sample sequenced in a study of regulatory T cells in long-lasting Graves disease. HTBI primers from iRepertoire and Arm-PCR of CDR3 regions yielded the TCR beta libraries. TCRdb processed the multiplex PCR reads anew with MiXCR; each CDR3 protein has one entry. The sample has 250,000 or so distinct CDR3 sequences, around 20% seen once; the top ten hold approximately 15%. Time point described: newly diagnosed GD, antithyroid drugs for less than 3 months. RNA from PBMCs was the source of the TCR library. Sequences were derived from peripheral blood mononuclear cells (PBMCs), sampled at new diagnosis, from a patient treated with antithyroid drugs. All receptors come from a female donor with Graves disease.

The table lists this clonotype with many counts. The genes are TRBV3-1 and TRBJ1-5; no definite D call. Germline CDR1 reads LGHDT; CDR2 reads YNNKEL (reference sequence). The length of the CDR3 is 15 residues. V was shortened by 3 bases and J by 0 bases, with 9 bases between the two germline ends. The CDR3 nucleotides read TGTGCCAGCAGCCACGGGCACTATAGCAATCAGCCCCAGCATTTT. Protein sequence: CASSHGHYSNQPQHF.

Note on this clonotype: A much larger clone differs from this one at a single base, so this may be a read error. The V and J genes are TRBV5-1 and TRBJ2-1; no clear D. The germline gives CDR1 SGHRS, CDR2 YFSETQ. V was shortened by 0 bases and J by 10 bases, with 14 bases between the two germline ends. CDR3 length equals 14 residues. CDR3 loop: CASSLVAAAYEQFF. The CDR3 nucleotides read TGCGCCAGCAGCTTGGTTGCGGCCGCCTACGAGCAGTTCTTC.

This chain joins TRBV6-1 and TRBJ2-1; 12 nucleotides match TRBD2. Trimming took 8 bases from V and 4 from J; bases not matched to a gene: 0. The length of the CDR3 is 13 residues. Germline CDR1 reads MNHNS; CDR2 reads SASEGT. The CDR3 sequence: CASGTSGYNEQFF. Here the CDR3 DNA reads TGTGCCAGCGGGACTAGCGGGTACAATGAGCAGTTCTTC.

About this clonotype itself: Sequence at one end of the junction differs from germline and may be a read error. The chain joins TRBV19 to TRBJ2-1; perhaps TRBD2 as D (6 bases). Germline CDR1 reads LNHDA; CDR2 reads SQIVND (reference sequence). The CDR3 is 18 amino acids. This CDR3 is CAGSITSPSSALNNEQFF. The CDR3 DNA reads TGTGCCGGTAGTATTACAAGCCCCTCTAGCGCATTAAACAATGAGCAGTTCTTC.

This clonotype was observed many times. The gene calls are TRBV12-3 or TRBV12-4 and TRBJ2-1; D ambiguous. This CDR3 is 15 amino acids long. The V end was cut by 3 bases, the J end by 3 bases, with 12 bases between. The CDR3, as DNA: TGTGCCAGCAGTTTGTCCGTTCCCGACTACAATGAGCAGTTCTTC. It encodes CASSLSVPDYNEQFF.

In its sample, this clonotype was seen many times. The chain employs TRBV2 and TRBJ2-2; TRBD2 matches at 14 bases. Germline V CDR1 and CDR2: SNHLY, FYNNEI. This CDR3 has 15 residues. The trim removed 6 bases at V and 7 bases at J, leaving 4 bases unmatched. CDR3 protein: CASRGTSGSSGELFF. The CDR3 nucleotides read TGTGCCAGCAGGGGGACTAGCGGGAGCAGCGGGGAGCTGTTTTTT.

This clonotype was observed many times. The chain uses TRBV15 and TRBJ1-3, with unresolved D. CDR1 is LNHNV, CDR2 YYDKDF, per germline (reference sequence). Trimming removed 0 bases from V and 7 bases from J, with 4 bases in between. This CDR3 comprises 12 residues. Written as DNA, the CDR3 is TGTGCCACCAGCAGAGATATGAACACCATATATTTT. It encodes CATSRDMNTIYF. Filled out from reference TRBV15 and TRBJ1-3, the complete variable domain reads DAMVIQNPRYQVTQFGKPVTLSCSQTLNHNVMYWYQQKSSQAPKLLFHYYDKDFNNEADTPDNFQSRRPNTSFCFLDIRSPGLGDTAMYLCATSRDMNTIYFGEGSWLTVV.

The table lists this clonotype with many counts. The DNA of the CDR3 is TGTGCCAGCAGCGTACAATCGGGCAATCAGCCCCAGCATTTT. Its translation is CASSVQSGNQPQHF. This chain connects TRBV2 to TRBJ1-5; D is unclear. CDR3 length: 14 residues. Germline V gene sequence: CDR1 SNHLY, CDR2 FYNNEI. V gave up 6 bases and J gave up 2 bases, with 11 bases separating them. The complete variable domain, with remaining parts taken from reference TRBV2 and TRBJ1-5, reads EPEVTQTPSHQVTQMGQEVILRCVPISNHLYFYWYRQILGQKVEFLVSFYNNEISEKSEIFDDQFSVERPDGSNFTLKIRSTKLEDSAMYFCASSVQSGNQPQHFGDGTRLSIL.

In its sample, this clonotype was seen a few times. The CDR3 sequence: CASSQGLSINQPQHF. In DNA, the CDR3 is TGTGCCAGCAGCCAAGGTCTGAGCATCAATCAGCCCCAGCATTTT. The rearrangement links TRBV3-1 to TRBJ1-5, with D unclear. The germline CDR1 and CDR2 sequences are LGHDT and YNNKEL (reference sequence). The CDR3 is 15 residues long. Trimming took off 1 base at V and 3 bases at J, with 10 bases between the two ends.

This rearrangement joins TRBV5-1 to TRBJ1-5; D is unresolved. The CDR3 totals 19 residues. Germline CDR1 and CDR2: SGHRS and YFSETQ. V lost 0 bases, J lost 0 bases, and 19 bases lay in between. In DNA form, the CDR3 reads TGCGCCAGCAGCTTGGTAACCATCGAATCATGGGGTAGCAATCAGCCCCAGCATTTT. Translated: CASSLVTIESWGSNQPQHF.